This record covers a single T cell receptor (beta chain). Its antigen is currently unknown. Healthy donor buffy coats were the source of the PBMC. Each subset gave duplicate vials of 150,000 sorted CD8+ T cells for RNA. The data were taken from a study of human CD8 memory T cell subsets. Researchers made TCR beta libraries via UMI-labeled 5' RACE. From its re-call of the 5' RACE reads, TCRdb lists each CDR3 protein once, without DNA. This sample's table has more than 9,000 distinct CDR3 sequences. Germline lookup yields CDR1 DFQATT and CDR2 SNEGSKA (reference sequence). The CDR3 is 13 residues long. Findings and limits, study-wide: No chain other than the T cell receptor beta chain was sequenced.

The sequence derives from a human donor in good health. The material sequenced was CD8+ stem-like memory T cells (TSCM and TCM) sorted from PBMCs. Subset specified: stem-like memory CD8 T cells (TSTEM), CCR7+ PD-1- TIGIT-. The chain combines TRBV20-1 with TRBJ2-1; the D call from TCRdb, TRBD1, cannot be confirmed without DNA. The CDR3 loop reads CSARRGNYNEQFF.